Listed below are T cell receptor beta chains from one sample, sequenced in a study of Graves' ophthalmopathy and Graves' hyperthyroidism. MiXCR, applied by TCRdb to the multiplex PCR reads, yields one record per CDR3 protein. The sample lists under 800,000 distinct CDR3 sequences, about 20% occurring once. Input material: peripheral blood. The source of these receptors is a woman aged 18-30 years with stable Graves' hyperthyroidism. Some clones in this sample may be carry-over from other donors' samples. The CDR3 runs from the conserved cysteine through the conserved F or W. Fields, in order: J gene, D gene, clone size, V gene, CDR3 DNA, CDR3 protein. The D gene is left open where the match is weak. Expanded clones are given a class, and other clones once, few, many or no size at all.

>TRBJ1-2|NA|NA|TRBV28
TGTGCCAGCAGTGCCCGTTATGGCTACACCTTC
CASSARYGYTF
>TRBJ2-2|TRBD2|NA|TRBV12-3/TRBV12-4
TGTGCCAGCAGTTGGGGCGGGAGGAACACCGGGGAGCTGTTTTTT
CASSWGGRNTGELFF
>TRBJ2-7|NA|many|TRBV5-4
TGTGCCAGCAGCTCCTCAATCGAGCAGTACTTC
CASSSSIEQYF
>TRBJ2-7|TRBD1|NA|TRBV11-2
TGTGCCAGCAGCCAGCTAGGGCAGGGGGACACCTACGAGCAGTACTTC
CASSQLGQGDTYEQYF
>TRBJ2-7|NA|many|TRBV4-1
TGCGCCAGCACCCCCAATAGCGGCGTTCCATACGAGCAGTACTTC
CASTPNSGVPYEQYF
>TRBJ2-5|NA|many|TRBV4-1
TGCGCCAGCAGCCAACCTGGACAGAGAGTGACCCAGTACTTC
CASSQPGQRVTQYF
>TRBJ1-5|NA|many|TRBV28
TGTGCCAGCAGAACCCCGGAGGCTCGCAATCAGCCCCAGCATTTT
CASRTPEARNQPQHF
>TRBJ1-1|NA|NA|TRBV7-9
TGTGCCAGCAGCCCAGGGTATCACACTGAAGCTTTCTTT
CASSPGYHTEAFF
>TRBJ1-1|TRBD1|many|TRBV4-1
TGCGCCAGCAGCCACGCTCGGACAGGGACTGAAGCTTTCTTT
CASSHARTGTEAFF
>TRBJ2-7|NA|many|TRBV28
TGTGCCAGCAGTCCCCTGGGGTCCGAGCAGTACTTC
CASSPLGSEQYF
>TRBJ1-6|TRBD1|NA|TRBV6-1
TGTGCCAGCAGCCAAACCCGGGACAGGACATATTCACCCCTCCACTTT
CASSQTRDRTYSPLHF
>TRBJ2-7|NA|many|TRBV12-3/TRBV12-4
TGTGCCAGCAGTTTCGAACAGGGTTACGAGCAGTACTTC
CASSFEQGYEQYF
>TRBJ2-7|NA|few|TRBV5-8
TGTGCCAGCAGCTTGTATGGGGGTATTTACGAGCAGTACTTC
CASSLYGGIYEQYF
>TRBJ1-2|TRBD1|many|TRBV12-3/TRBV12-4
TGTGCCAGCAGTTCCGAACAGGGGGCCGGCTATGGCTACACCTTC
CASSSEQGAGYGYTF
>TRBJ2-7|NA|many|TRBV28
TGTGCCAGCAGTTTAGCGGGGGCCGCGCAGTACTTC
CASSLAGAAQYF
>TRBJ2-5|TRBD1|many|TRBV7-2
TGTGCCAGCAGCCCACCCGGTAGGGGACAGAAAGAGACCCAGTACTTC
CASSPPGRGQKETQYF
>TRBJ2-7|NA|NA|TRBV6-2/TRBV6-3
TGTGCCAGCAGTTACACGGTCAACGAGCAGTACTTC
CASSYTVNEQYF
>TRBJ1-2|TRBD1|few|TRBV4-1
TGCGCCAGCAGCCATAGACAGGGAGACTATGGCTACACCTTC
CASSHRQGDYGYTF
>TRBJ1-1|TRBD1|many|TRBV30
TGTGCCTGGGACAGGGTTAACACTGAAGCTTTCTTT
CAWDRVNTEAFF
>TRBJ1-1|TRBD1|NA|TRBV15
TGTGCCACCAGCAGAGAGGGCAGGGGGCGCAGAGCTTTCTTT
CATSREGRGRRAFF
>TRBJ2-6|TRBD1|NA|TRBV6-4
TGTGCCAGCAGTCACAGGGGGTCACACTCTGGGGCCAACGTCCTGACTTTC
CASSHRGSHSGANVLTF
>TRBJ2-7|TRBD1|NA|TRBV6-1
TGTGCCAGCAGTGGATTACAGGGGGCCTCCTACGAGCAGTACTTC
CASSGLQGASYEQYF
>TRBJ1-1|NA|many|TRBV2
TGTGCCAGCAGTGACAGGCCCGACACTGAAGCTTTCTTT
CASSDRPDTEAFF
>TRBJ1-5|NA|many|TRBV7-9
TGTGCCAGCAGCATCGACAACGATCAGCCCCAGCATTTT
CASSIDNDQPQHF
>TRBJ1-1|NA|NA|TRBV7-9
TGTGCCAGCAGCTCGGACCTGGACACTGAAGCTTTCTTT
CASSSDLDTEAFF
>TRBJ1-5|NA|NA|TRBV7-3
TGTGCCCGCGGTGGGATGAGGTGCAATCAGCCCCAGCATTTT
CARGGMRCNQPQHF
>TRBJ2-7|TRBD2|few|TRBV7-2
TGTGCCAGCAGCTTAAAGGCGGGAGGGCCTTACGAGCAGTACTTC
CASSLKAGGPYEQYF
>TRBJ1-1|TRBD1|many|TRBV29-1
TGCAGCGTCGCAACCAGGGGGCGCGGCCTACGGCTGAACACTGAAGCTTTCTTT
CSVATRGRGLRLNTEAFF
>TRBJ2-5|NA|NA|TRBV3-1
TGTGCCAGCAGCCCCCTTTTGTGGCAGGAAGAGACCCAGTACTTC
CASSPLLWQEETQYF
>TRBJ1-1|NA|NA|TRBV6-5
TGTGCCAGCAGGTACAGGGCGCTCAGGAACACTGAAGCTTTCTTT
CASRYRALRNTEAFF
>TRBJ1-1|NA|many|TRBV6-1
TGTGCCAGCAGACGGGGGGGGGCTGACACTGAAGCTTTCTTT
CASRRGGADTEAFF
>TRBJ1-5|NA|many|TRBV20-1
TGCAGTGCTAGATCATCGGCTCAGCCCCAGCATTTT
CSARSSAQPQHF
>TRBJ2-2|NA|NA|TRBV24-1
TGTGCCACCAGTGATGCCAGGGGATCCGGGGAGCTGTTTTTT
CATSDARGSGELFF
>TRBJ2-4|TRBD1|NA|TRBV10-3
TGTGCCACCGGACAGGGGCTAGCCAAAAACATTCAGTACTTC
CATGQGLAKNIQYF
>TRBJ1-2|NA|NA|TRBV30
TGTGCCTGGAGTGCGGAGGGGAACTATGGCTACACCTTC
CAWSAEGNYGYTF
>TRBJ2-2|NA|many|TRBV5-1
TGCGCCAGCAGATTTAGCGGGGAGCTGTTTTTT
CASRFSGELFF
>TRBJ1-1|NA|many|TRBV27
TGTGCCAGCAGTCCAATTGTCGGTCCCGAAACTGAAGCTTTCTTT
CASSPIVGPETEAFF
>TRBJ1-5|NA|many|TRBV12-3/TRBV12-4
TGTGCCAGCAGCCGACTGGCGGGAATCCAGCATTTT
CASSRLAGIQHF
>TRBJ2-2|TRBD1|many|TRBV2
TGTGCCAGCAGTGAAAGGACAGGGAGGACCGGGGAGCTGTTTTTT
CASSERTGRTGELFF
>TRBJ2-7|TRBD1|NA|TRBV28
TGTGCCAGCAGTACCAACCCGGACAGGGGACCCTCCTACGAGCAGTACTTC
CASSTNPDRGPSYEQYF
>TRBJ1-2|NA|many|TRBV11-2
TGTGCCAGCAGCCCCGCTCTTAACTATGGCTACACCTTC
CASSPALNYGYTF